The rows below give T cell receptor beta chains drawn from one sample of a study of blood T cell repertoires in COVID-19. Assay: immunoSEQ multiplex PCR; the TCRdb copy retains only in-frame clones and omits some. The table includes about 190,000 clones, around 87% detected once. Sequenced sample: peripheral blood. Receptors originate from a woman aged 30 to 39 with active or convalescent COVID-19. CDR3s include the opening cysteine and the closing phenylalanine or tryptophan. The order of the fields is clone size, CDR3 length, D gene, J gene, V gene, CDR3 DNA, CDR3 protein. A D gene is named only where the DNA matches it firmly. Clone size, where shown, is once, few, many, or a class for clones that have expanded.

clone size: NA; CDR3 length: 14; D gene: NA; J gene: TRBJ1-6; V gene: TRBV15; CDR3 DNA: TGTGCCACCAGCAGAGATCGAGGGAATTCACCCCTCCACTTT; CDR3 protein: CATSRDRGNSPLHF
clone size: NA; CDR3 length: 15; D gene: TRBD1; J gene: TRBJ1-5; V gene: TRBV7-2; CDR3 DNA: TGTGCCAGCAGCCTAGACAGGGGTCCCGGGCAGCCCCAGCATTTT; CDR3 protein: CASSLDRGPGQPQHF
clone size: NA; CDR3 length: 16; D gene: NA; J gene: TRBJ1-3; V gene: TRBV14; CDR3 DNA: TGTGCCAGCAGCCAAGATCTGACAGGAGCTGGAAACACCATATATTTT; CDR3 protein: CASSQDLTGAGNTIYF
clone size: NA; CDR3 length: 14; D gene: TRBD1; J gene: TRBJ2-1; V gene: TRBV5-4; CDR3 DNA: TGTGCCAGCAGCTTTCCGACAGGGAACAATGAGCAGTTCTTC; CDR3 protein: CASSFPTGNNEQFF
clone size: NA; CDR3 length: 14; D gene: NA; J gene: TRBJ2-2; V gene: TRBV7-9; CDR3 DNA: TGTGCCAGCTCCTTAGGAGTGAACACCGGGGAGCTGTTTTTT; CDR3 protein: CASSLGVNTGELFF
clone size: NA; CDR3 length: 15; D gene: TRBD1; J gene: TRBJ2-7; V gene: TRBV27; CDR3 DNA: TGTGCCAGCAGAAGGACAGGGGGTGTACCCTACGAGCAGTACTTC; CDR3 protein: CASRRTGGVPYEQYF
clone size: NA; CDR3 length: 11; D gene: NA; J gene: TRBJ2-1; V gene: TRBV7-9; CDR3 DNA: TGTGCCAGCAGCTTGGACTCCCCACCGTTCTTC; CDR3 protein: CASSLDSPPFF
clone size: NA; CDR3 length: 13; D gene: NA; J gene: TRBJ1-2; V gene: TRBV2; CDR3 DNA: TGTGCCAGCAGTGCGGGTCAGGGTGAAGGCTACACCTTC; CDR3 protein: CASSAGQGEGYTF
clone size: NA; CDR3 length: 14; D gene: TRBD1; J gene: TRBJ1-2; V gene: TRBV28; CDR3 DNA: TGTGCCAGCAGCCCAGGGGGCGCTAACTATGGCTACACCTTC; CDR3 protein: CASSPGGANYGYTF
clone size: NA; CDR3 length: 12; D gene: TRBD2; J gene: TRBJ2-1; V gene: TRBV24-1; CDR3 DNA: TGTGCCACCGGGGCTAGCGGGCCCGAGCAGTTCTTC; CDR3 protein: CATGASGPEQFF
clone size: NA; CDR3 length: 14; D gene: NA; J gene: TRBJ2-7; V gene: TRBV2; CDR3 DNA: TGTGCCAGCAGTGACGGGGTCCCCCCAGGCGAGCAGTACTTC; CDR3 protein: CASSDGVPPGEQYF
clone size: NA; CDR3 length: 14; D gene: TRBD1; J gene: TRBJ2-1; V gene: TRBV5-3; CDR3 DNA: TGTGCCAGAAGCAAATCAGGGGGCATGGATGAGCAGTTCTTC; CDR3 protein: CARSKSGGMDEQFF
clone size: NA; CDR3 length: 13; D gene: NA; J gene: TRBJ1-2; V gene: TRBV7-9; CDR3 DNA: TGTGCCAGCAGCCCTCCGGGGGACTATGGCTACACCTTC; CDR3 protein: CASSPPGDYGYTF
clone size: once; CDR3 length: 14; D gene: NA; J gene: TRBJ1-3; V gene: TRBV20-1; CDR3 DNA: TGCAGTGCCAGTCATGGGAGCTCTGGAAACACCATATATTTT; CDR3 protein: CSASHGSSGNTIYF
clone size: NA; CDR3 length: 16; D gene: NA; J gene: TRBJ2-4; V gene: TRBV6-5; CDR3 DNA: TGTGCCAGCAGTTACGACGGGGGGCAGGCCAAAAACATTCAGTACTTC; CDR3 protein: CASSYDGGQAKNIQYF
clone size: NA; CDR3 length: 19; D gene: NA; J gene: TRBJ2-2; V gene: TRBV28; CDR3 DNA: TGTGCCAGCAGTTTTGTGGGTCTTCTCGGGCGGGTCGGGACCGGGGAGCTGTTTTTT; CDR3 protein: CASSFVGLLGRVGTGELFF
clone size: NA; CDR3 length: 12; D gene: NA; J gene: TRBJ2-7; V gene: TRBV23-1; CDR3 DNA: TGCGCCACCAGACAGGTCTCCTACGAGCAGTACTTC; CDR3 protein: CATRQVSYEQYF
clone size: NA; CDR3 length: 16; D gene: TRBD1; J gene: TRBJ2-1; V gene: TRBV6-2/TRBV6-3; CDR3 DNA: TGTGCCAGCAGTCCCGGACAGGGAAGGGCCTACAATGAGCAGTTCTTC; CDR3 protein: CASSPGQGRAYNEQFF
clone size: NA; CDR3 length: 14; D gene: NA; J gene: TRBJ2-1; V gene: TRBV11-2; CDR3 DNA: TGTGCCAGCAGCGCATCCGGGAATCACAATGAGCAGTTCTTC; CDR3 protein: CASSASGNHNEQFF
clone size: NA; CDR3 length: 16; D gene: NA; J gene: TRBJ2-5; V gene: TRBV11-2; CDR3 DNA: TGTGCCAGCAGTCCATCCAGGGATCTCCTTTGGGAGACCCAGTACTTC; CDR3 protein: CASSPSRDLLWETQYF
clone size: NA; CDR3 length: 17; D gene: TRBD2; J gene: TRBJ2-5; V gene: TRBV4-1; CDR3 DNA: TGCGCCAGCAGCCTGACTAGCGGGGGGGCCGGAGGAGAGACCCAGTACTTC; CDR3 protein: CASSLTSGGAGGETQYF
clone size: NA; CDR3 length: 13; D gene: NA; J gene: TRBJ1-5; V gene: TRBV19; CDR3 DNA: TGTGCCAGTAGTATCGGGGTCAATCAGCCCCAGCATTTT; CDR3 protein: CASSIGVNQPQHF
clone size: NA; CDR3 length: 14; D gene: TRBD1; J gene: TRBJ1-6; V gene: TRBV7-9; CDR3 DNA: TGTGCCAGCAGCCGACAGGGTTGGAATTCACCCCTCCACTTT; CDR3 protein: CASSRQGWNSPLHF
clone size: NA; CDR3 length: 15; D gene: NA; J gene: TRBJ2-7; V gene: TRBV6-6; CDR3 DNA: TGTGCCAGCAGGTATGGACAGTCCCCGATCTACGAGCAGTACTTC; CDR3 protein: CASRYGQSPIYEQYF